This note documents a single T cell receptor beta chain sequence. No antigen is known for it. Here the gene names and germline are mouse. Read data end 4 residues before the CDR3 end; the end is taken from the germline J gene. Additional DNA sequences in this sample encode the identical CDR3. Pooled cells of cutaneous lymph node origin were sorted on CD4, CD8alpha, NKG2D, NKG2ACE and other markers. This entry comes from a study of CD8+ T cells in alopecia areata. The overall study: Those receiving the skin were roughly 7-10-week-old female C3H/HeJ mice, whose grafts came from approximately 6-13-month-old C3H/HeJ donors with spontaneous alopecia.

Study-wide findings and caveats: Researchers reported that TCR sharing among patients proved less clear than in mice, possibly HLA-linked. Alopecia totalis/universalis scalp especially showed more expanded CD8+ clones than normal scalp. Normal-skin resident alphabeta T cells also appear among scalp sample sequences.

This CDR3 spans 14 amino acids. Per the germline V gene, CDR1 is NSQYPW and CDR2 is LRSPGD (reference sequence). RNA extraction and reverse transcription yielded cDNA as sequencing template. Generated by immunoSEQ multiplex PCR, the TCRdb table keeps only in-frame clones and is missing some. The repertoire shows 290,000 or so clones, none seen only once; the top ten take more than 0.95%. The chain couples TRBV1 to TRBJ2-7, with D maybe TRBD2 (5 bases). The sequence derives from a C3H/HeJ mouse with alopecia areata. These mice share the MHC haplotype H2-k. The material sequenced was CD4+ T cells sorted from a lymph node. The chain's CDR3 is CTCSADPAGYEQYF. The covered CDR3 bases are TGCACCTGCAGTGCAGATCCGGCTGGGTAT.